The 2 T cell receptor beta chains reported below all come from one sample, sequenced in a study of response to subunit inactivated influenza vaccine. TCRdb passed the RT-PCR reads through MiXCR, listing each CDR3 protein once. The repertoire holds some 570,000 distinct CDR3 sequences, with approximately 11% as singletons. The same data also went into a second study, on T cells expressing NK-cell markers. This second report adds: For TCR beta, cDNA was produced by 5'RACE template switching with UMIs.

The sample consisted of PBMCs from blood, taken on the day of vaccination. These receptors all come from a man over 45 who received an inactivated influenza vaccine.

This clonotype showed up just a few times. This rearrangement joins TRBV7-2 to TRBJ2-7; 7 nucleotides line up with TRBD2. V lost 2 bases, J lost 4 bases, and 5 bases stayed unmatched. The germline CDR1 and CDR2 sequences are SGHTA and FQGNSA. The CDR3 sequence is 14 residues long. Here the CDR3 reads CASSLSLAVYEQYF. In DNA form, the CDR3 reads TGTGCCAGCAGCTTATCCCTAGCGGTGTACGAGCAGTACTTC.

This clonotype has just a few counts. This CDR3 reads CASSLPTVTDTQYF. As DNA, the CDR3 is TGTGCCAGCAGCTTACCGACAGTTACAGATACGCAGTATTTT. The chain combines TRBV7-9 with TRBJ2-3; D perhaps matches TRBD1 (5 bases). The CDR3 runs 14 residues. Looked up from germline, CDR1 is SEHNR and CDR2 is FQNEAQ (reference sequence). V gave up 2 bases and J gave up 3 bases, with 9 bases separating them.